This paragraph reports one T cell receptor beta chain. Its antigen is not identified. With random hexamers, reverse transcription was performed on about 0.5 to 1 ug of RNA. Across 54 Vbeta and 13 Jbeta, immunoSEQ multiplex PCR amplified TCR beta CDR3. TCRdb reprocessed the immunoSEQ multiplex PCR reads with MiXCR, giving one entry per CDR3 protein. The sample holds about 150,000 distinct CDR3 sequences, roughly nine tenths seen once. This CDR3 region has 16 residues. V trimming: 5 bases; J trimming: 3 bases; junction bases outside the gene matches: 11. While CD8+ and CD4+ T cells were isolated negatively, TEMRA cells were enriched by FACS. This record belongs to a study of CD8 T cells in Susac syndrome. Broader study findings: Regarding the TCR sequencing and HLA analysis, the study admitted that a relatively small number of individuals were involved.

The chain joins TRBV12-3 or TRBV12-4 to TRBJ2-5; 8 bases map to TRBD1. The TCR originated in a human donor in good health. The sequenced sample was CD4+ T cells from PBMCs. The CDR3: CASSLGQGLAEETQYF. The CDR3 DNA reads as TGTGCCAGCAGTCTCGGACAGGGCCTGGCTGAAGAGACCCAGTACTTC.